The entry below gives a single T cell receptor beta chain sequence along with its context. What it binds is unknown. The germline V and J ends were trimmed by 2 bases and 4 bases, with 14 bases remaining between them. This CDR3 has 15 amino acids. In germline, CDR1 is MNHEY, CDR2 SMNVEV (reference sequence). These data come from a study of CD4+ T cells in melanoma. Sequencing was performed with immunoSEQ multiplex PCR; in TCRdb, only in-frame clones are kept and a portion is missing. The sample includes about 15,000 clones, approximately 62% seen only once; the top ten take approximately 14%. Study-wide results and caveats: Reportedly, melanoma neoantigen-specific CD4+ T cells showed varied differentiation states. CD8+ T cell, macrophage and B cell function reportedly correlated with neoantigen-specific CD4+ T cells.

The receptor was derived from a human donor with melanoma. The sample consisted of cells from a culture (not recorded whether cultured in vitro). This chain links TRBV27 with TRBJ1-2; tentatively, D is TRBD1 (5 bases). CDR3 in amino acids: CASSLNWRGGYGYTF. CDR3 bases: TGTGCCAGCAGTTTAAACTGGCGGGGGGGCTATGGCTACACCTTC.